In this sample, the clone carrying this T cell receptor beta chain turned up many times. Its antigen is undetermined. This record belongs to a study of breast tumors, draining lymph nodes, adjacent tissues. Each CDR3 protein is one row after TCRdb ran MiXCR on the multiplex PCR reads. The sample records approximately 140,000 distinct CDR3 sequences, 32% being singletons. Samples came from axillary lymph nodes draining the breast cancer. Notes on the study in general: Most tumor T cells seemingly derive from lymph node, then expand in tumor. Luminal-like breast cancer showed significantly higher tumor–nontumor repertoire similarity than basal-like. Tumor repertoires ranked between lymph nodes and nontumor tissue in diversity, with V and J gene preferences. Tumor T cell lymph node origin was a supported hypothesis, not proven.

This CDR3 is built from 12 residues. Germline loops: CDR1 DFQATT, CDR2 SNEGSKA (reference sequence). Deletions cut 6 bases from V and 1 base from J, with 9 bases between. The origin of this receptor is a female donor with breast cancer. Some clones in this sample may be carry-over from other donors' samples. The sample consisted of axillary lymph node tissue. This chain links TRBV20-1 with TRBJ2-5; D possibly corresponds to TRBD1 (6 bases). The CDR3 here is CSAGQTQETQYF. The DNA of the CDR3 is TGCAGTGCAGGACAGACCCAAGAGACCCAGTACTTC.